This T cell receptor beta chain originates from a study of response to subunit inactivated influenza vaccine. This clonotype showed up just a few times. Its antigen is undetermined. V shed 4 bases and J shed 1 base, with 17 bases lying between them. The CDR3 covers 17 residues. Germline V gene data show CDR1 as SGHTA and CDR2 as FQGNSA. General observations from the study: After each seasonal influenza vaccination, few new T cells are recruited, the authors suggested.

MiXCR was run by TCRdb on the RT-PCR reads, yielding one entry per CDR3 protein. The data show hundreds of thousands of distinct CDR3 sequences, about 15% seen once. Specimen: PBMCs from blood, collected less than 13 days after vaccination. The clonotype comes from a man in his fifties or sixties who received an inactivated influenza vaccine. This sequence joins TRBV7-2 and TRBJ2-1; maybe TRBD2 (7 bases). CDR3 nucleotides: TGTGCCAGCAGCTCCGAGTCTGGGAGGGGGTCCTACAATGAGCAGTTCTTC. It translates to CASSSESGRGSYNEQFF.